The source of this T cell receptor (beta chain) is a study of regulatory T cells in long-lasting Graves disease. Background on the study: Antithyroid drug intake by newly diagnosed Graves' patients had lasted under 3 months.

The time point denotes: newly diagnosed GD, antithyroid drugs for less than 3 months. Preparation of the TCR library used RNA extracted from PBMCs. EDTA tubes received approximately 8.4 milliliters of collected peripheral blood. Arm-PCR of CDR3 regions and iRepertoire HTBI primers were the basis on which TCR beta libraries were built. TCRdb re-analysed the multiplex PCR reads in MiXCR, keeping a single row per CDR3 protein. This sample yields 400,000 to 500,000 distinct CDR3 sequences, of which 12% to 15% are seen a single time; under 20% belongs to the top ten. Germline CDR1 reads SGHRS; CDR2 reads YFSETQ. V trimming: 0 bases; J trimming: 6 bases; junction bases outside the gene matches: 9. This CDR3 has 16 residues. This clonotype was observed at least ten times. The sample was also reused in another study, on T cells in Graves' hyperthyroidism and ophthalmopathy. That publication notes: With the HTBI primer set, the TCR CDR3 went through a first round of RT-PCR. For ophthalmopathy, model prediction preceded onset by a median 6.5 months.

The J gene is TRBJ2-1, the V gene TRBV5-1; TRBD2 agrees at 7 bases. Sequenced material: peripheral blood mononuclear cells (PBMCs), taken at new diagnosis, from a patient treated with antithyroid drugs. The source is a woman in her fifties or sixties with Graves disease. CDR3 sequence: CASSLAARGRGNEQFF. The CDR3 DNA is TGCGCCAGCAGCTTGGCGGCCCGCGGGAGAGGCAATGAGCAGTTCTTC.